Listed below are T cell receptor beta chains from one sample, sequenced in a study of identical twins. One entry per CDR3 protein results from TCRdb running MiXCR on the 5' RACE reads. This sample yields approximately 350,000 distinct CDR3 sequences, of which 12% are seen a single time; approximately 7.5% belongs to the top ten. Another study also made use of these data, one on yellow fever vaccine responses in identical twins.

The specimen sequenced was CD8+ T cells sorted from blood. These receptors were obtained from a woman aged 18 to 35 in good health. Each CDR3 is given with its conserved first and last residue. The D gene is left open where the match is weak. Where a row states a size, it is once, few, many or the class of an expanded clone; other rows omit it.

d_gene,abundance,v_gene,j_gene,CDR3nt,CDR3aa
TRBD2,few,TRBV5-1,TRBJ2-1,TGCGCCAGCAGCTTAACGGGGGGGCGAAGGTACAATGAGCAGTTCTTC,CASSLTGGRRYNEQFF
TRBD1,NA,TRBV6-1,TRBJ2-2,TGTGCCAGCAGGGCCTTGACAGGGGACACCGGGGAGCTGTTTTTT,CASRALTGDTGELFF
TRBD2,few,TRBV19,TRBJ2-7,TGTGCCAGTAGTGTAGGGACTAGCGGGAGCCACGAGCAGTACTTC,CASSVGTSGSHEQYF
TRBD1,few,TRBV6-5,TRBJ2-2,TGTGCCAGCAATTCACCTCACGGGACAGAACACACCGGGGAGCTGTTTTTT,CASNSPHGTEHTGELFF
TRBD1,NA,TRBV29-1,TRBJ2-5,TGCAGCGGGATCTCAGGGGGCTGGGAGACCCAGTACTTC,CSGISGGWETQYF
TRBD1,NA,TRBV6-1,TRBJ2-4,TGTGCCAGCAGCGAGGCCGGGACAGTATCCGACATTCAGTACTTC,CASSEAGTVSDIQYF
NA,NA,TRBV5-1,TRBJ2-1,TGCGCCAGCAGCTTGGCCAATGGACGGGACAATGAGCAGTTCTTC,CASSLANGRDNEQFF
TRBD2,few,TRBV27,TRBJ2-7,TGTGCCAGCAGTTCAAACCCCGGACTAGCGCGCTACGAGCAGTACTTC,CASSSNPGLARYEQYF
NA,few,TRBV7-6,TRBJ2-1,TGTGCCAGCAGCTTAGGCCCGGCAGTATACAATGAGCAGTTCTTC,CASSLGPAVYNEQFF
TRBD2,few,TRBV15,TRBJ2-3,TGTGCCACCAGCAGAGGTACTAGCGGTAGCACAGATACGCAGTATTTT,CATSRGTSGSTDTQYF
NA,few,TRBV18,TRBJ1-2,TGTGCCAGCTCACCACTACAGGGCTATGGCTACACCTTC,CASSPLQGYGYTF
NA,few,TRBV27,TRBJ1-2,TGTGCCAGCAGTTCCCCGACAGGAAGCTACACCTTC,CASSSPTGSYTF
TRBD1,few,TRBV12-3/TRBV12-4,TRBJ2-7,TGTGCCAGCTGGAGGACAGGGGATTACGAGCAGTACTTC,CASWRTGDYEQYF
NA,NA,TRBV7-9,TRBJ2-7,TGTGCCATCCGGGGCAGGAATTCCTACGAGCAGTACTTC,CAIRGRNSYEQYF
NA,many,TRBV20-1,TRBJ2-3,TGCAGTGCTGGCGGCTCTAGCGACACAGATACGCAGTATTTT,CSAGGSSDTDTQYF
TRBD1,NA,TRBV11-1,TRBJ2-3,TGTGCCAGCCTACCTCGAGTAGGGGGCGGCACTAGCACAGATACGCAGTATTTT,CASLPRVGGGTSTDTQYF
TRBD2,few,TRBV20-1,TRBJ2-1,TGCAGTGCTAGAAGCTACCGGGACTACCCCAATGAGCAGTTCTTC,CSARSYRDYPNEQFF
NA,NA,TRBV7-8,TRBJ2-3,TGTGCCAGCAGCCGGCGGCGGATCACAGATACGCAGTATTTT,CASSRRRITDTQYF
NA,few,TRBV11-2,TRBJ1-1,TGTGCCAGCAGCGCCCAACAGGGTTCGAACACTGAAGCTTTCTTT,CASSAQQGSNTEAFF
NA,NA,TRBV5-1,TRBJ2-7,TGCGCCAGCAGCTTTAACAGGGGGACAGCGGGGGCCTACGAGCAGTACTTC,CASSFNRGTAGAYEQYF
TRBD1,few,TRBV10-1,TRBJ2-3,TGCGCCAGCAGTGCGACAGGGAGCACAGATACGCAGTATTTT,CASSATGSTDTQYF
NA,many,TRBV12-3/TRBV12-4,TRBJ1-1,TGTGCCAGCAGCCCACAGGGTTTTGAAGCTTTCTTT,CASSPQGFEAFF
TRBD1,NA,TRBV7-8,TRBJ2-2,TGTGCCAGCAGCCCCACCCCGGGACAGGGAAGTACCGGGGAGCTGTTTTTT,CASSPTPGQGSTGELFF
NA,NA,TRBV2,TRBJ1-6,TGTGCCAGCAGTGCGTGGACGGAGGCTAATTCACCCCTCCACTTT,CASSAWTEANSPLHF
TRBD1,NA,TRBV10-3,TRBJ1-5,TGTGCCATCAGTGGGACAGGGGATCAGCCCCAGCATTTT,CAISGTGDQPQHF
TRBD1,NA,TRBV5-6,TRBJ2-2,TGTGCCAGCAGCTTGGGGGACAGGGGGCTTTCGGGATGGACCGGGGAGCTGTTTTTT,CASSLGDRGLSGWTGELFF
TRBD1,few,TRBV28,TRBJ2-7,TGTGCCAGCAGTTTAAGGGACAGGCCAACCTACGAGCAGTACTTC,CASSLRDRPTYEQYF
NA,many,TRBV4-1,TRBJ2-7,TGCGCCAGCAGCCTCATAGGGGGAGATCCCAGCTCCTACGAGCAGTACTTC,CASSLIGGDPSSYEQYF
TRBD1,few,TRBV12-3/TRBV12-4,TRBJ1-2,TGTGCCAGCAGCCAGGACAGGGTGAACTATGGCTACACCTTC,CASSQDRVNYGYTF
NA,NA,TRBV2,TRBJ2-1,TGTGCCAGCAGTACTGATTTAGGGGGAACCTACAATGAGCAGTTCTTC,CASSTDLGGTYNEQFF
TRBD2,NA,TRBV13,TRBJ2-3,TGTGCCAGCAGCCCCCGGACTAGCGTCGCAGATACGCAGTATTTT,CASSPRTSVADTQYF
NA,few,TRBV28,TRBJ2-7,TGTGCCAGCAGTTTATACTCGGTCCGGGCCTACGAGCAGTACTTC,CASSLYSVRAYEQYF
NA,many,TRBV12-3/TRBV12-4,TRBJ1-1,TGTGCCAGCACCCCGCTAGGGGAAGCTTTCTTT,CASTPLGEAFF
TRBD2,NA,TRBV29-1,TRBJ2-5,TGCAGCGGTGACACCCAGGGGACTAGCGGAGCCCCCTCCGAGACCCAGTACTTC,CSGDTQGTSGAPSETQYF
TRBD1,few,TRBV15,TRBJ1-5,TGTGCCACCAGCAGAGAGGACAGGATAGGTCAGCCCCAGCATTTT,CATSREDRIGQPQHF
NA,few,TRBV9,TRBJ2-2,TGTGCCAGCAGCCCCCAACGGGGGGCCCACACCGGGGAGCTGTTTTTT,CASSPQRGAHTGELFF
NA,few,TRBV11-1,TRBJ2-1,TGTGCCAGCAGCCCGGCAGTGGGACCAGACAAAAAGGGCAATGAGCAGTTCTTC,CASSPAVGPDKKGNEQFF
NA,many,TRBV29-1,TRBJ1-4,TGCAGCGTTGAGCCCAGGGCAAATGAAAAACTGTTTTTT,CSVEPRANEKLFF
TRBD1,NA,TRBV27,TRBJ1-5,TGTGCCAGCAGGCTCGGTGGGGAGGGGGCCTATCAGCCCCAGCATTTT,CASRLGGEGAYQPQHF
NA,NA,TRBV7-6,TRBJ1-1,TGTGCCAGCAGTCCGTCCGGGACGCACCCTGGAGCTTTCTTT,CASSPSGTHPGAFF
NA,few,TRBV7-9,TRBJ1-3,TGTGCCAGCAGCGGGGGACGCAACTCTGGAAACACCATATATTTT,CASSGGRNSGNTIYF
NA,NA,TRBV14,TRBJ2-7,TGTGCCAGCAGCCAGAGCAGGGTCTACGAGCAGTACTTC,CASSQSRVYEQYF
NA,few,TRBV6-4,TRBJ1-1,TGTGCCAGCAGTGAGGCCGCGTACACTGAAGCTTTCTTT,CASSEAAYTEAFF
TRBD1,NA,TRBV7-9,TRBJ1-2,TGTGCCAGCAGCTTATCCGGGACAGGATATGGCTACACCTTC,CASSLSGTGYGYTF
TRBD2,NA,TRBV2,TRBJ2-7,TGTGCCAGCAGCGTTACCGACCCGGGACTAGTCTCCTACGAGCAGTACTTC,CASSVTDPGLVSYEQYF
NA,few,TRBV5-5,TRBJ2-6,TGTGCCAGCAGCTTGGTCTCTGGGGCCAACGTCCTGACTTTC,CASSLVSGANVLTF
NA,few,TRBV12-3/TRBV12-4,TRBJ2-2,TGTGCCGCCCGGATTACCGGGGAGCTGTTTTTT,CAARITGELFF
NA,NA,TRBV29-1,TRBJ2-4,TGCAGCCAAAGGGGGTCCTCTGCCAAAAACATTCAGTACTTC,CSQRGSSAKNIQYF
NA,many,TRBV11-2,TRBJ2-7,TGTGCCAGCAGCTTACAAGCCGGGACACCCTACGAGCAGTACTTC,CASSLQAGTPYEQYF
NA,few,TRBV4-1,TRBJ2-2,TGCGCCAGCAGCCGGACTCTTGGGGGGGGCGGCACCGGGGAGCTGTTTTTT,CASSRTLGGGGTGELFF
TRBD2,few,TRBV29-1,TRBJ2-1,TGCAGCGTTGAAGAAATAGCCGGGACTAGCTGGGACAATGAGCAGTTCTTC,CSVEEIAGTSWDNEQFF
TRBD1,many,TRBV29-1,TRBJ2-1,TGCAGCGTATCCGGACAGGGGCTGTACAATGAGCAGTTCTTC,CSVSGQGLYNEQFF
NA,many,TRBV15,TRBJ2-1,TGTGCCACCAGCAACTTGGGCAATGAGCAGTTCTTC,CATSNLGNEQFF
NA,few,TRBV2,TRBJ2-1,TGTGCCAGCAAAGGGTCCTACAATGAGCAGTTCTTC,CASKGSYNEQFF